The 13 T cell receptor beta chains presented below share a single source sample, sequenced in a study of OX40 agonist ivuxolimab in advanced cancers. Preparation of the library involved the immunoSEQ multiplex PCR assay. Not all clones reach the TCRdb copy of this immuneACCESS table, which keeps in-frame sequences only. Checked studies attribute under half of the gap to unresolved V genes and leave the rest unexplained. The sample yields about 46,000 clones; 88% were counted once. The ten largest account for roughly 50% of the sample. The sample was CD4+ or CD8+ T cells sorted from blood, taken in a trial of the OX40 agonist ivuxolimab. The receptor source for this set is an adult with an advanced solid tumor such as melanoma, head and neck, liver or kidney cancer.

The chain is built from TRBV19 and TRBJ2-5; 7 nucleotides align to TRBD2. The germline CDR1 and CDR2 sequences are LNHDA and SQIVND (reference sequence). V shed 1 base, J shed 5 bases, and the junction held 10 bases outside the gene matches. This CDR3 has 16 amino acids. The CDR3 loop is CASSIGGVSGWETQYF. DNA for the CDR3: TGTGCCAGTAGTATAGGAGGGGTTAGCGGGTGGGAGACCCAGTACTTC.

The rearrangement joins TRBV19 to TRBJ2-1; no reliable D call. CDR1 and CDR2 from the germline V gene are LNHDA and SQIVND (reference sequence). CDR3 length: 11 residues. Trimming removed 2 bases from V and 9 bases from J, with 5 bases in between. CDR3 residues: CASSIYSEQFF. CDR3 nucleotide sequence: TGTGCCAGTAGTATATATAGTGAGCAGTTCTTC.

The chain is built from TRBV4-1 and TRBJ2-1; the D is unclear. Per germline, CDR1 MGHRA and CDR2 YSYEKL. The CDR3 extends over 14 amino acids. V was shortened by 2 bases and J by 11 bases, with 16 bases between the two germline ends. The CDR3 loop is CASSQSGSFIQQFF. DNA for the CDR3: TGCGCCAGCAGCCAATCTGGCAGCTTCATCCAGCAGTTCTTC.

The J gene is TRBJ2-1, the V gene TRBV10-2; no firm D call. Trimming removed 6 bases at V and 4 bases at J, with 10 bases between. This CDR3 comprises 13 residues. Germline V CDR1 and CDR2: WSHSY, SAAADI. Written as DNA, the CDR3 is TGCGCCAGCAGCGATGACTCTTACAATGAGCAGTTCTTC. This sequence encodes CASSDDSYNEQFF.

The chain is built from TRBV4-2 and TRBJ2-7, with unresolved D. CDR1 and CDR2 from the germline V gene are LGHNA and YNFKEQ. This CDR3 is built from 13 residues. V dropped 4 bases and J dropped 4 bases, with 11 bases sitting between them. CDR3 nucleotides: TGTGCCAGCAGCCCCGAGGTGCGGTACGAGCAGTACTTC. Translation: CASSPEVRYEQYF.

The CDR3 sequence is CASSLEGVQPQHF. The CDR3 coding sequence is TGTGCCAGCAGCTTAGAGGGAGTGCAGCCCCAGCATTTT. The chain recombines TRBV7-2 with TRBJ1-5; D not resolved. The ends were cut back, 1 base at V and 7 bases at J, with 8 bases in the middle. The CDR3 has 13 amino acids. Germline CDR1 and CDR2: SGHTA and FQGNSA.

V and J are TRBV30 and TRBJ2-7, with 10 positions matching TRBD2. Germline-derived CDR1 and CDR2 are GTSNPN and SVGIG (reference sequence). J lost 0 bases, V lost 1 base, and 3 bases had no gene match. The CDR3 runs to 15 residues. The DNA for the CDR3 is TGTGCCTGGAGTGCTAGCGGGGGTATCTCCTACGAGCAGTACTTC. Translation gives CAWSASGGISYEQYF.

The chain joins TRBV5-4 to TRBJ2-4; TRBD2 agrees at 7 bases. The V and J ends lost 0 bases and 0 bases, in that order; junction bases with no gene match: 9. Germline assignment: CDR1 SGHNT and CDR2 YYREEE (reference sequence). CDR3 length equals 18 residues. CDR3 protein: CASSLVASGPLAKNIQYF. The CDR3, as DNA: TGTGCCAGCAGCTTGGTGGCTAGCGGACCTTTAGCCAAAAACATTCAGTACTTC.

This clone was seen just once. This chain joins TRBV29-1 and TRBJ2-1; tentative D call: TRBD1 (6 bases). V dropped 3 bases and J dropped 0 bases, with 9 bases sitting between them. The CDR3 is made up of 14 amino acids. Looked up from germline, CDR1 is SQVTM and CDR2 is ANQGSEA. The CDR3 region is CSVEDSTSYNEQFF. The CDR3 region has the DNA TGCAGCGTTGAGGACAGTACCTCCTACAATGAGCAGTTCTTC.

The rearrangement links TRBV10-3 to TRBJ2-7; unclear D gene. Trimming cost V 3 bases and J 8 bases, with 17 bases left between them. CDR1 is ENHRY, CDR2 SYGVKD, per germline. The CDR3 contains 14 residues. CDR3: CAISDRAREAQQYF. Written as DNA, the CDR3 is TGTGCCATCAGTGATCGGGCCCGAGAGGCCCAGCAGTACTTC.

In nucleotides, the CDR3 is TGTGCCAGCAGCTTAAAGGACAGGGGCGGAGGAAACACCATATATTTT. Translation gives CASSLKDRGGGNTIYF. The rearrangement links TRBV7-9 to TRBJ1-3; 9 bases agree with TRBD1. J gave up 4 bases and V 2 bases, and 6 bases lay outside the gene matches. The CDR3 consists of 16 residues. Germline V gene sequence: CDR1 SEHNR, CDR2 FQNEAQ (reference sequence).

This clone occurred once. The chain carries TRBV4-1 and TRBJ2-5, with a weak D call TRBD2 (7 bases). The V and J ends lost 0 bases and 2 bases respectively, with 25 bases between them. Germline-derived CDR1 and CDR2 are MGHRA and YSYEKL. CDR3 length: 20 residues. Here the CDR3 reads CASSQDRPLGSGTPQETQYF. In DNA, the CDR3 is TGCGCCAGCAGCCAAGATCGGCCCTTGGGGAGCGGGACACCTCAAGAGACCCAGTACTTC.

The V call is TRBV6-5, the J call TRBJ1-1, with D possibly being TRBD1 (5 bases). V lost 1 base and J lost 4, with 7 bases in between. There are 13 residues in the CDR3. CDR1 MNHEY and CDR2 SVGAGI come from the germline V gene. The CDR3 sequence is CASSYWGGTEAFF. The CDR3 nucleotides read TGTGCCAGCAGTTACTGGGGGGGCACTGAAGCTTTCTTT.